The 20 T cell receptor beta chains presented below share a single source sample, sequenced in a study of CD8 T cells in ankylosing spondylitis. Study results and limitations: Typical of ankylosing spondylitis blood, it appeared, was a TCR beta motif of several highly homologous variants.

Antigens of these TCRs are unknown. TCRdb reprocessed the 5' RACE reads via MiXCR and lists one record per CDR3 protein. The table has hundreds of thousands of distinct CDR3 sequences, roughly 12% seen once. Sequencing used blood, either unsorted or a sorted T cell fraction (not recorded which). These receptors were taken from a male donor with ankylosing spondylitis.

Only a few counts were recorded for this clonotype. The CDR3 here is CSARDSGSSNYGYTF. The CDR3 DNA reads TGCAGTGCTAGAGATTCGGGCAGCTCTAACTATGGCTACACCTTC. The chain joins TRBV20-1 to TRBJ1-2, with D uncertain. V shed 0 bases and J shed 0 bases, with 11 bases lying between them. CDR3 size: 15 residues. Germline CDR1 is DFQATT and CDR2 is SNEGSKA (reference sequence).

There are many counts of this clonotype. This sequence joins TRBV29-1 and TRBJ2-1; 11 nucleotides agree with TRBD2. Losses at the gene ends were 5 bases for V and 0 bases for J; bases not matched to a gene: 3. The germline gives CDR1 SQVTM, CDR2 ANQGSEA. The CDR3 length is 15 residues. Here the CDR3 DNA reads TGCAGCGTTACTAGCGGGAGATTCTCCTACAATGAGCAGTTCTTC. The encoded protein is CSVTSGRFSYNEQFF.

This clonotype was recorded at least ten times. The rearrangement joins TRBV5-1 to TRBJ2-7; tentative D call: TRBD1 (6 bases). This CDR3 is built from 14 residues. The V gene's germline CDR1 is SGHRS and CDR2 YFSETQ. The V end was cut by 1 base, the J end by 6 bases, with 14 bases between. The chain's CDR3 is CASSLSSRGLEQYF. The CDR3 DNA sequence: TGCGCCAGCAGCTTGTCTAGCAGGGGTCTCGAGCAGTACTTC.

CDR3 bases: TGTGCCAGCAGTCAGCTTAGGGGACAGGGGTCTGTGAACGGGGAGCTGTTTTTT. The encoded protein is CASSQLRGQGSVNGELFF. This rearrangement joins TRBV27 to TRBJ2-2; 10 positions match TRBD1. With V trimmed by 5 bases and J by 7 bases, 16 bases remained unmatched. This CDR3 comprises 18 residues. Germline V lookup: CDR1 MNHEY, CDR2 SMNVEV (reference sequence).

This chain joins TRBV5-5 and TRBJ1-1; D is undetermined. Trimming left V 1 base short and J 6 bases short, with 7 bases between. The CDR3 sequence is 12 residues long. Germline V gives CDR1 SGHKS, CDR2 YYEKEE (reference sequence). The CDR3 region is CASSLFGSEAFF. CDR3 in DNA: TGTGCCAGCAGCTTGTTCGGCTCTGAAGCTTTCTTT.

This chain connects TRBV20-1 to TRBJ1-6; D is unclear. The germline V gene has CDR1 DFQATT and CDR2 SNEGSKA (reference sequence). The CDR3 spans 12 residues. Trimming cost V 4 bases and J 6 bases, with 7 bases left between them. The CDR3, as DNA: TGCAGTGCTAACAGCCCTAATTCACCCCTCCACTTT. Protein: CSANSPNSPLHF.

This sequence joins TRBV10-3 and TRBJ2-3; 8 nucleotides line up with TRBD2. This CDR3 contains 17 residues. J gave up 2 bases and V 4 bases, and 11 bases lay outside the gene matches. The germline V gene encodes CDR1 ENHRY and CDR2 SYGVKD. The CDR3 DNA sequence: TGTGCCATCAGTGTCCACCAGAGCGGGGGAACCACAGATACGCAGTATTTT. Protein sequence: CAISVHQSGGTTDTQYF.

This clonotype was detected a few times. The chain links TRBV5-1 to TRBJ2-7, with no clear D. V shed 2 bases and J shed 5 bases, with 5 bases lying between them. The CDR3 runs to 11 residues. The V gene's germline CDR1 is SGHRS and CDR2 YFSETQ. The CDR3 coding sequence is TGCGCCAGCAGCTTCTACCACGAGCAGTACTTC. This encodes CASSFYHEQYF.

This clonotype has a handful of counts. The V call is TRBV5-1, the J call TRBJ2-7; no firm D call. Germline values: CDR1 SGHRS, CDR2 YFSETQ. This CDR3 region has 15 residues. Trimming stripped 7 bases from V and 1 base from J, with 18 bases between. The CDR3 DNA reads TGCGCCAGCCACCCCTGGAGAGAAATTTCCTACGAGCAGTACTTC. It translates to CASHPWREISYEQYF.

The table lists this clonotype with a few counts. V is TRBV14 and J is TRBJ2-1; D is perhaps TRBD2 (7 bases). V lost 5 bases and J 5 bases, leaving 19 bases between the germline ends. The germline V gene has CDR1 SGHDN and CDR2 FVKESK. The CDR3 spans 16 residues. CDR3 sequence: CASSFYPGGRNNEQFF. In DNA form, the CDR3 reads TGTGCCAGCAGCTTTTATCCGGGGGGCCGAAACAATGAGCAGTTCTTC. Supplemented by reference TRBV14 and TRBJ2-1, the full variable domain reads EAGVTQFPSHSVIEKGQTVTLRCDPISGHDNLYWYRRVMGKEIKFLLHFVKESKQDESGMPNNRFLAERTGGTYSTLKVQPAELEDSGVYFCASSFYPGGRNNEQFFGPGTRLTVL.

The V and J genes are TRBV24-1 and TRBJ2-5; D assignment may be TRBD1 or TRBD2 (5 bases each). Germline V CDR1 and CDR2: KGHDR, SFDVKD. V was pared by 3 bases and J by 9 bases, with 10 bases between. The CDR3 totals 12 residues. Here the CDR3 DNA reads TGTGCCACCAGTGATGGTGGGGACCCCCAGTACTTC. Translation gives CATSDGGDPQYF.

J is TRBJ1-2 and V is TRBV6-6; D gene ambiguous. The CDR3 is 12 residues long. CDR1 and CDR2 (germline): MNHNY, SVGAGI (reference sequence). Trimming removed 7 bases at V and 7 bases at J, with 13 bases between. The CDR3 nucleotides read TGTGCCAGCACCCAGCGGCTCGCTGGCTACACCTTC. This translates into CASTQRLAGYTF.

This clonotype has just a few counts. CDR3: CASSFPKDRGAYEQYF. CDR3 sequence (DNA): TGTGCCAGCAGCTTCCCCAAAGACAGGGGGGCGTACGAGCAGTACTTC. V is TRBV7-9 and J is TRBJ2-7; 9 nucleotides align to TRBD1. Germline V CDR1 and CDR2: SEHNR, FQNEAQ (reference sequence). The CDR3 runs to 16 residues. V lost 3 bases and J lost 4; bases outside the gene matches: 10.

This clonotype showed up just a few times. This chain joins TRBV24-1 and TRBJ2-3; weak D call: TRBD1 (5 bases). V was pared by 1 base and J by 4 bases, with 5 bases between. Germline CDR1 KGHDR, CDR2 SFDVKD. The CDR3 consists of 13 residues. CDR3 DNA sequence: TGTGCCACCAGTGATTTACAGGCAGATACGCAGTATTTT. Translation: CATSDLQADTQYF.

This clonotype was detected ten times or more. This chain links TRBV12-3 or TRBV12-4 with TRBJ1-2, with D tentatively TRBD1 (5 bases). V lost 5 bases, J lost 7 bases, and 14 bases lay in between. The CDR3 sequence is 13 residues long. CDR3 in DNA: TGTGCCAGCAGTCAAGACGGGGGAGGTGGCTACACCTTC. Its protein product is CASSQDGGGGYTF.

The chain joins TRBV10-3 to TRBJ1-2; possibly TRBD1 for D (5 bases). CDR1 ENHRY and CDR2 SYGVKD come from the germline V gene. V lost 0 bases and J 3 bases, leaving 11 bases between the germline ends. The CDR3 has 15 residues. The chain's CDR3 is CAISESGRDDYGYTF. The CDR3 coding sequence is TGTGCCATCAGTGAGTCGGGCAGGGACGACTATGGCTACACCTTC.

This clonotype was recorded at least ten times. The chain employs TRBV6-1 and TRBJ2-7; TRBD2 might be the D (6 bases). The CDR3 sequence is 15 residues long. Germline CDR1 is MNHNS and CDR2 is SASEGT. Trimming cost V 5 bases and J 3 bases, with 17 bases left between them. The CDR3 reads CASSLGGGVGYEQYF. CDR3 in DNA: TGTGCCAGCAGTCTTGGAGGAGGGGTAGGCTACGAGCAGTACTTC.

The gene calls are TRBV5-4 and TRBJ1-1; 10 nucleotides agree with TRBD1. This CDR3 comprises 13 residues. Trimming at V came to 6 bases and at J to 6 bases, leaving 5 bases not matched to a gene. Germline V gene lookup returns CDR1 SGHNT and CDR2 YYREEE (reference sequence). CDR3 sequence reads: CASNNGQGAEAFF. The CDR3 DNA reads as TGTGCCAGCAATAATGGACAGGGGGCTGAAGCTTTCTTT.

This clonotype appeared many times. This sequence joins TRBV20-1 and TRBJ2-7, with 9 nucleotides matching TRBD2. The CDR3 is made up of 15 amino acids. Losses at the gene ends were 1 base for V and 0 bases for J; bases not matched to a gene: 4. From germline, CDR1 is DFQATT and CDR2 SNEGSKA (reference sequence). The CDR3 DNA follows: TGCAGTGCTAGAGTGGGCGGGAGGGCCTCCTACGAGCAGTACTTC. It encodes CSARVGGRASYEQYF.

V and J are TRBV18 and TRBJ1-1; D ambiguous. Germline V gives CDR1 KGHSH, CDR2 LQKENI. Trimming stripped 2 bases from V and 7 bases from J, with 8 bases between. The CDR3 loop spans 12 amino acids. The CDR3 is CASSPAAREAFF. CDR3 in DNA: TGTGCCAGCTCACCAGCGGCCCGTGAAGCTTTCTTT.